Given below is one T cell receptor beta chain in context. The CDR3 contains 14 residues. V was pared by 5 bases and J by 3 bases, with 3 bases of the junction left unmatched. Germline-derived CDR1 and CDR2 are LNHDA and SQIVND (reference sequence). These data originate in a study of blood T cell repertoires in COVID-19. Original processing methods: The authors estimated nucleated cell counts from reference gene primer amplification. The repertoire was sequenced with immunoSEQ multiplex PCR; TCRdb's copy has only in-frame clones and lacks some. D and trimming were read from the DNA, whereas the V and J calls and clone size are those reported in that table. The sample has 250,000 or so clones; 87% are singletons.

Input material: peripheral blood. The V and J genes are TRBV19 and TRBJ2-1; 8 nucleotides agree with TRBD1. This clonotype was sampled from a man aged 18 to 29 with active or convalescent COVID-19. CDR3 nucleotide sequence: TGTGCCAGTAGTCCAGGACAGGGCTACAATGAGCAGTTCTTC. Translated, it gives CASSPGQGYNEQFF.